This T cell receptor (beta chain) was sequenced during a study of blood T cell repertoires in COVID-19. The CDR3 consists of 13 residues. Germline V gene lookup returns CDR1 SGDLS and CDR2 YYNGEE. With 2 bases removed from V and 5 bases from J, the gap between germline ends came to 10 bases. Sequencing used immunoSEQ multiplex PCR; TCRdb keeps in-frame clones, though not all of them. The table includes about 24,000 clones, about 82% detected once. This clone was recorded once. The sequenced material came from peripheral blood. The chain is built from TRBV9 and TRBJ2-5, with D possibly matching TRBD1 (5 bases). The origin of this receptor is a human donor with active COVID-19. The donor label of this sample is uncertain. CDR3 residues: CASSVRDLETQYF. For the CDR3, the DNA is TGTGCCAGCAGCGTCAGGGATCTCGAGACCCAGTACTTC.